This TCR beta chain was documented in a study of patients and donors after allogeneic stem cell transplantation. This CDR3 has 14 residues. V lost 3 bases and J 11 bases, leaving 14 bases between the germline ends. Germline CDR1 and CDR2: MDHEN and SYDVKM. Each CDR3 protein gets one entry after TCRdb re-called the RT-PCR reads with MiXCR. Of 85,000 to 90,000 distinct CDR3 sequences in the sample, about 48% were seen once. The specimen sequenced was blood, either unsorted or a sorted T cell fraction (not recorded which). The sequence was collected from a human donor who was either an allogeneic HSCT recipient or a stem cell or donor lymphocyte infusion donor (not recorded which). It is not recorded whose cells these are; they may come from a transplant donor. The chain links TRBV28 to TRBJ1-6; D may be TRBD1 (6 bases). The chain's CDR3 is CASSLGGQGTPLHF. The CDR3 nucleotides are TGTGCCAGCAGTTTGGGGGGCCAGGGAACACCCCTCCACTTT.